Listed below are T cell receptor beta chains from one sample, sequenced in a study of CD8 T cells in ankylosing spondylitis. Each CDR3 protein is one row after TCRdb ran MiXCR on the 5' RACE reads. The sample records about 140,000 distinct CDR3 sequences, approximately 8.4% being singletons. Sequencing was carried out using synovial fluid, either unsorted or a sorted T cell fraction (not recorded which). These TCRs come from a male donor with ankylosing spondylitis. CDR3s include the opening cysteine and the closing phenylalanine or tryptophan. The D gene is left open where the match is weak. Clone size is given for some rows only: seen once, a few or many times, or a class if the clone is expanded.

clone size | J gene | V gene | D gene | CDR3 DNA | CDR3 protein
. | TRBJ2-2 | TRBV5-1 | TRBD2 | TGCGCCAGCAGCTCCCGGGCTAGCGGGAGTGCCGGGGAGCTGTTTTTT | CASSSRASGSAGELFF
few | TRBJ2-1 | TRBV3-1 | . | TGTGCCAGCAGCCCGACCCAAGGGGGAATCAATGAGCAGTTCTTC | CASSPTQGGINEQFF
many | TRBJ2-3 | TRBV6-6 | . | TGTGCCAGCAGTAGTACCACAGATACGCAGTATTTT | CASSSTTDTQYF
many | TRBJ2-2 | TRBV6-1 | . | TGTGCCAGCAGGGGGGGGCGCGTTGGTACCGGGGAGCTGTTTTTT | CASRGGRVGTGELFF
many | TRBJ1-1 | TRBV6-1 | . | TGTGCCAGCCGGTTGGGCGAAAAGTGGGTTGGAGACACTGAAGCTTTCTTT | CASRLGEKWVGDTEAFF
many | TRBJ2-3 | TRBV24-1 | . | TGTGCCACCAGTGATTGGGGTTCTAGCACAGATACGCAGTATTTT | CATSDWGSSTDTQYF
few | TRBJ1-6 | TRBV28 | TRBD1 | TGTGCCAGCAGTTCACCCGGGACAGGGGAGTCACCCCTCCACTTT | CASSSPGTGESPLHF
many | TRBJ2-5 | TRBV5-6 | . | TGTGCCAGCAGCTCCGGGACTCTTGAGACCCAGTACTTC | CASSSGTLETQYF
many | TRBJ2-1 | TRBV2 | TRBD1 | TGTGCCAGCAGGGGGACCGGGACAGGGCCTTGGTTC | CASRGTGTGPWF
. | TRBJ1-1 | TRBV24-1 | . | TGTGCCACCAGTGATCGGGCAGGGGAAGCTTTCTTT | CATSDRAGEAFF
few | TRBJ1-2 | TRBV20-1 | . | TGCAGTGCTAGAGACCTCCGGAGGAACTATGGCTACACCTTC | CSARDLRRNYGYTF
few | TRBJ2-1 | TRBV5-1 | . | TGCGCCAGCAGCCTGGGGGGATCAGTGGGCAATGAGCAGTTCTTC | CASSLGGSVGNEQFF
many | TRBJ2-1 | TRBV11-2 | TRBD2 | TGTGCCAGCAGCTTAGAATGGGGGACTACCAACAATGAGCAGTTCTTC | CASSLEWGTTNNEQFF
. | TRBJ1-1 | TRBV7-2 | . | TGTGCCAGCAGCTCCCCAACTGAAGCTTTCTTT | CASSSPTEAFF
few | TRBJ1-3 | TRBV4-3 | . | TGCGCCAGCAGCCAAGATCTTTTGAGGAGCTCTGGAAACACCATATATTTT | CASSQDLLRSSGNTIYF
many | TRBJ1-2 | TRBV2 | . | TGTGCCAGCAGTGGGGCAGGCACTGAGTATGGCTACACCTTC | CASSGAGTEYGYTF
many | TRBJ2-1 | TRBV7-3 | TRBD2 | TGTGCCAGCAGCTTAACGGGGGGGTCCTACAATGAGCAGTTCTTC | CASSLTGGSYNEQFF
many | TRBJ2-5 | TRBV24-1 | TRBD2 | TGTGCCACCAGTGATCAGCGGGGGCCCCAAGAGACCCAGTACTTC | CATSDQRGPQETQYF
. | TRBJ2-7 | TRBV4-3 | . | TGCGCCAGCAGCCAAGATTTCAGGTCCTACGAGCAGTACTTC | CASSQDFRSYEQYF
many | TRBJ1-2 | TRBV12-3/TRBV12-4 | . | TGTGCCAGCAGTTTAGGAATTAACTATGGCTACACCTTC | CASSLGINYGYTF
few | TRBJ1-1 | TRBV10-3 | TRBD1 | TGTGCCATCACCCCGGGCCAGGGGGATTGGAAAGCTTTCTTT | CAITPGQGDWKAFF
few | TRBJ1-1 | TRBV2 | . | TGTGCCAGCAGTGAAGACACCGAGGCTGAAGCTTTCTTT | CASSEDTEAEAFF
many | TRBJ2-2 | TRBV2 | . | TGTGCCAGCAGTGGCCAGGGTACCACCGGGGAGCTGTTTTTT | CASSGQGTTGELFF
few | TRBJ2-1 | TRBV20-1 | TRBD1 | TGCAGTGTCGGGGGGGGGACAGGGGTCAATGAGCAGTTCTTC | CSVGGGTGVNEQFF
many | TRBJ2-3 | TRBV28 | TRBD2 | TGTGCCAGCAGTCAGCAGCGGGAGCGGTGGTGGACAGATACGCAGTATTTT | CASSQQRERWWTDTQYF
. | TRBJ2-1 | TRBV20-1 | TRBD2 | TGCAGCGCTTGGGGCGGGAGGCTCCAAGTGTCGTACAATGAGCAGTTCTTC | CSAWGGRLQVSYNEQFF
few | TRBJ1-6 | TRBV12-3/TRBV12-4 | . | TGTGCCAGCGCTCCGGGAACGTATAATTCACCCCTCCACTTT | CASAPGTYNSPLHF
many | TRBJ1-5 | TRBV12-3/TRBV12-4 | . | TGTGCCAGCAGTTTCGGCAGGGTCAATCAGCCCCAGCATTTT | CASSFGRVNQPQHF
few | TRBJ2-7 | TRBV20-1 | . | TGCAGTGCTTCGCGGGACACCTACGAGCAGTACTTC | CSASRDTYEQYF
few | TRBJ2-5 | TRBV24-1 | . | TGTGCCACCAGTGATTTGGGGGTATCGGGGCAAGAGACCCAGTACTTC | CATSDLGVSGQETQYF
many | TRBJ2-3 | TRBV20-1 | . | TGCAGTGTATCCGGGGACGCAGATACGCAGTATTTT | CSVSGDADTQYF
. | TRBJ2-1 | TRBV7-2 | . | TGTGCCAGCAATCAGGGATACTACAATGAGCAGTTCTTC | CASNQGYYNEQFF
many | TRBJ1-3 | TRBV20-1 | TRBD1 | TGCAGTGCTAGAGTGGGACAGGGATTCGGAAACACCATATATTTT | CSARVGQGFGNTIYF
. | TRBJ1-2 | TRBV12-3/TRBV12-4 | . | TGTGCCAGCAGTTTGGTGAGCTATGGCTACACCTTC | CASSLVSYGYTF
few | TRBJ2-2 | TRBV20-1 | . | TGCAGTGCTAGACGGACTGTGTTGAACACCGGGGAGCTGTTTTTT | CSARRTVLNTGELFF
. | TRBJ2-2 | TRBV7-2 | . | TGTGCCAGCAGCTTTGGACTGAAGTCCGGGGAGCTGTTTTTT | CASSFGLKSGELFF
. | TRBJ1-2 | TRBV10-3 | . | TGTGCCATCAGTGAAGGCCGAACCTATGGCTACACCTTC | CAISEGRTYGYTF
many | TRBJ2-6 | TRBV6-1 | . | TGTGCCAGCAGGGCAGGAGAGAGCTTCCCTGGGGCCAACGTCCTGACTTTC | CASRAGESFPGANVLTF
many | TRBJ1-4 | TRBV12-3/TRBV12-4 | . | TGTGCCAGCAGTGCCAGTTGGGGAAGAGAAAAACTGTTTTTT | CASSASWGREKLFF
many | TRBJ2-5 | TRBV12-3/TRBV12-4 | . | TGTGCCAGCAGCCGAACTAGCTACTACGACTTCGAGACCCAGTACTTC | CASSRTSYYDFETQYF
many | TRBJ1-1 | TRBV5-1 | . | TGCGCCAGCAGCTTGGTGGAGGGCCTACCAAAAGCTTTCTTT | CASSLVEGLPKAFF
many | TRBJ2-1 | TRBV5-1 | TRBD1 | TGCGCCAGCAGCCCGGACAGGGTGGCCTACAATGAGCAGTTCTTC | CASSPDRVAYNEQFF
. | TRBJ2-5 | TRBV28 | . | TGTGCCAGCAATCCCCCCGGTTTTGGGGAGACCCAGTACTTC | CASNPPGFGETQYF
many | TRBJ1-5 | TRBV6-1 | TRBD1 | TGTGCCAGCAGATCCGACAGGGGCGGCAATCAGCCCCAGCATTTT | CASRSDRGGNQPQHF
many | TRBJ2-1 | TRBV20-1 | TRBD2 | TGCAGTGCTAGAGATTTGCCTAGCGGGGACAATGAGCAGTTCTTC | CSARDLPSGDNEQFF